One sample yielded the 21 T cell receptor beta chains listed below, sequenced in a study of cytomegalovirus exposure and HLA in healthy donors. This table comes from immunoSEQ multiplex PCR, and its TCRdb copy is limited to in-frame clones, with some not included. The sample records approximately 280,000 clones, 65% to 90% being singletons. Sequencing was performed on PBMCs. The source is a woman younger than 35 in good health and CMV-seronegative.

The chain couples TRBV30 to TRBJ2-5, with 7 bases that match TRBD1. The J segment lost 4 bases and the V segment lost 2 bases, leaving 10 bases of the junction unmatched. The CDR3 is 15 amino acids. Germline V CDR1 and CDR2: GTSNPN, SVGIG (reference sequence). The CDR3 DNA reads as TGTGCCTGGAGTTACGGGACAGCCCCTCGAGAGACCCAGTACTTC. Protein sequence: CAWSYGTAPRETQYF.

The chain has TRBV28 and TRBJ2-7, with D tentatively TRBD1 (6 bases). CDR3 size: 14 residues. CDR1 and CDR2 (germline): MDHEN, SYDVKM. The germline V and J ends were trimmed by 4 bases and 2 bases, with 12 bases remaining between them. In DNA form, the CDR3 reads TGTGCCAGCAGTTACAGGGATCGACCCTACGAGCAGTACTTC. It yields the protein CASSYRDRPYEQYF.

This chain links TRBV5-1 with TRBJ2-2; 8 bases fit TRBD1. Losses at the gene ends were 2 bases for V and 7 bases for J; bases not matched to a gene: 7. The CDR3 is made up of 15 amino acids. The germline CDR1 and CDR2 sequences are SGHRS and YFSETQ. For the CDR3, the DNA is TGCGCCAGCAGCTTTCCAGGGGGCGGCGGCGGGGAGCTGTTTTTT. It specifies CASSFPGGGGGELFF.

In the case of this clone: Other DNA variants within this sample encode the same CDR3. The rearrangement joins TRBV4-3 to TRBJ2-7, with D possibly TRBD1 on 6 matching bases. Trimming pared 0 bases from V and 6 bases from J, leaving 9 bases between. The CDR3 covers 13 residues. Germline lookup yields CDR1 LGHNA and CDR2 YSLEER. CDR3 region: CASSQDKGGEQYF. CDR3 DNA sequence: TGCGCCAGCAGCCAAGATAAAGGGGGCGAGCAGTACTTC.

J is TRBJ1-2 and V is TRBV2; perhaps TRBD1 as D (6 bases). This CDR3 is 12 amino acids long. Trimming pared 5 bases from V and 8 bases from J, leaving 12 bases between. In germline, CDR1 is SNHLY, CDR2 FYNNEI. The CDR3 is CASSLQGLGYTF. In nucleotides, the CDR3 is TGTGCCAGCAGTCTACAGGGTTTAGGCTACACCTTC. Full variable domain (missing parts from reference TRBV2 and TRBJ1-2): EPEVTQTPSHQVTQMGQEVILRCVPISNHLYFYWYRQILGQKVEFLVSFYNNEISEKSEIFDDQFSVERPDGSNFTLKIRSTKLEDSAMYFCASSLQGLGYTFGSGTRLTVV.

There are a few counts of this clone. This same CDR3 is encoded by further DNA sequences in the sample. The J gene is TRBJ1-1, the V gene TRBV27; D might be TRBD1 (5 bases). CDR3 length: 13 amino acids. V was trimmed by 3 bases and J by 1 base, leaving 6 bases between them. Germline loops: CDR1 MNHEY, CDR2 SMNVEV (reference sequence). CDR3 protein: CASSLGRNTEAFF. The CDR3 DNA sequence: TGTGCCAGCAGTTTGGGGCGGAACACTGAAGCTTTCTTT.

This clone appeared a few times. Other DNA sequences from this sample encode an identical CDR3 as well. The genes are TRBV6-5 and TRBJ2-7, with 12 bases aligning to TRBD1. With 5 bases clipped from V and 5 bases from J, the junction kept 1 base outside the gene matches. CDR3 length equals 13 residues. Per the germline V gene, CDR1 is MNHEY and CDR2 is SVGAGI. This chain's CDR3 is CASSRDRGHEQYF. CDR3 nucleotide sequence: TGTGCCAGCAGTAGGGACAGGGGGCACGAGCAGTACTTC.

The chain uses TRBV4-1 and TRBJ1-5; D gene ambiguous. Germline V lookup: CDR1 MGHRA, CDR2 YSYEKL. This CDR3 comprises 15 residues. The V and J ends lost 0 bases and 6 bases respectively, with 12 bases between them. CDR3 in amino acids: CASSQEAIRGQPQHF. In DNA form, the CDR3 reads TGCGCCAGCAGCCAAGAAGCGATACGAGGTCAGCCCCAGCATTTT.

V and J are TRBV13 and TRBJ1-1; 7 nucleotides line up with TRBD1. In germline, CDR1 is PRHDT, CDR2 FYEKMQ (reference sequence). This CDR3 is 17 amino acids long. V was pared by 3 bases and J by 0 bases, with 10 bases of the junction left unmatched. The CDR3 DNA reads as TGTGCCAGCAGCTTGAGAGGGAAGACAGGGCTGAACACTGAAGCTTTCTTT. Translated, it gives CASSLRGKTGLNTEAFF. The whole variable domain, remainder taken from reference TRBV13 and TRBJ1-1, is AAGVIQSPRHLIKEKRETATLKCYPIPRHDTVYWYQQGPGQDPQFLISFYEKMQSDKGSIPDRFSAQQFSDYHSELNMSSLELGDSALYFCASSLRGKTGLNTEAFFGQGTRLTVV.

The chain carries TRBV27 and TRBJ2-1; D is possibly TRBD2 (6 bases). V dropped 7 bases and J dropped 4 bases, with 20 bases sitting between them. CDR1 and CDR2 from the germline V gene are MNHEY and SMNVEV (reference sequence). The CDR3 totals 16 residues. CDR3 loop: CASTPDPMREYNEQFF. The CDR3 nucleotides read TGTGCCAGCACTCCTGACCCCATGCGGGAATACAATGAGCAGTTCTTC.

This sequence joins TRBV29-1 and TRBJ2-4; TRBD2 aligns across 7 bases. The J segment lost 7 bases and the V segment lost 4 bases, leaving 10 bases of the junction unmatched. This CDR3 has 14 residues. In germline, CDR1 is SQVTM, CDR2 ANQGSEA. CDR3: CSVVFAGVENIQYF. CDR3 DNA sequence: TGCAGCGTTGTTTTTGCGGGAGTCGAGAACATTCAGTACTTC.

This clone was counted a single time. V and J are TRBV7-6 and TRBJ2-1; the D gene is possibly TRBD2 (6 bases). Germline loops: CDR1 SGHVS, CDR2 FNYEAQ. The CDR3 is made up of 16 amino acids. V lost 5 bases and J 9 bases, leaving 23 bases between the germline ends. The CDR3 nucleotides are TGTGCCAGCAGCGAGCTAGCGTCCGGTGTGGTGAGTGAGCAGTTCTTC. Protein product: CASSELASGVVSEQFF.

This chain joins TRBV6-5 and TRBJ1-5; 7 bases fit TRBD1. Germline CDR1 and CDR2: MNHEY and SVGAGI. V shed 5 bases and J 4 bases; nucleotides not matched to a gene: 5. The CDR3 is made up of 14 amino acids. CDR3 nucleotide sequence: TGTGCCAGCAGTCACGGGACAGAGAATCAGCCCCAGCATTTT. Translation: CASSHGTENQPQHF.

The rearrangement joins TRBV10-3 to TRBJ2-1, with 9 positions matching TRBD2. V lost 3 bases, J lost 3 bases, and 3 bases stayed unmatched. The CDR3 sequence is 15 residues long. Germline V gives CDR1 ENHRY, CDR2 SYGVKD. The CDR3 is CAISEQRGDYNEQFF. In DNA, the CDR3 is TGTGCCATCAGTGAACAGCGGGGGGACTACAATGAGCAGTTCTTC.

This chain links TRBV29-1 with TRBJ2-7; 7 nucleotides agree with TRBD1. The CDR3 contains 14 residues. The J segment lost 0 bases and the V segment lost 5 bases, leaving 7 bases of the junction unmatched. The germline V gene has CDR1 SQVTM and CDR2 ANQGSEA. This chain's CDR3 is CSVWDSRSSYEQYF. The CDR3 nucleotides are TGCAGCGTTTGGGACAGCCGAAGCTCCTACGAGCAGTACTTC.

The CDR3, as DNA: TGCGCCAGCAGCCGCTCCCCGGGTGGTGAAGCTTTCTTT. It specifies CASSRSPGGEAFF. This chain connects TRBV4-3 to TRBJ1-1; D is uncertain. The CDR3 sequence is 13 residues long. Germline V lookup: CDR1 LGHNA, CDR2 YSLEER. Trimming pared 4 bases from V and 7 bases from J, leaving 13 bases between.

The V call is TRBV25-1, the J call TRBJ1-1; D is unclear. Germline assignment: CDR1 MGHDK and CDR2 SYGVNS. The V gene lost 2 bases and the J gene lost 10 bases, with 11 bases spanning the gap. The CDR3 runs to 12 residues. CDR3: CASSEDERRAFF. As DNA, the CDR3 is TGTGCCAGCAGTGAAGATGAACGGAGAGCTTTCTTT.

The chain combines TRBV29-1 with TRBJ1-2, with D perhaps TRBD1 (6 bases). The CDR3 has 11 amino acids. The V and J ends lost 6 bases and 5 bases respectively, with 10 bases between them. Germline V CDR1 and CDR2: SQVTM, ANQGSEA. The CDR3 is CSVRQAYGYTF. The CDR3, as DNA: TGCAGCGTGCGACAGGCATATGGCTACACCTTC. Supplemented by reference TRBV29-1 and TRBJ1-2, the full variable domain reads SAVISQKPSRDICQRGTSLTIQCQVDSQVTMMFWYRQQPGQSLTLIATANQGSEATYESGFVIDKFPISRPNLTFSTLTVSNMSPEDSSIYLCSVRQAYGYTFGSGTRLTVV.

The sample holds one count of this clone. V is TRBV12-5 and J is TRBJ2-3, with a weak D call TRBD1 (5 bases). V was cut by 1 base and J by 0 bases, with 17 bases left in between. Germline lookup yields CDR1 LGHNT and CDR2 FRNRAP. The CDR3 covers 18 residues. The DNA of the CDR3 is TGTGCTAGTGGTTTGGCCTGGCTCCAGGGTCCTAGCACAGATACGCAGTATTTT. This translates into CASGLAWLQGPSTDTQYF.

The chain has TRBV30 and TRBJ2-6, with D perhaps matching TRBD1 (6 bases). Germline values: CDR1 GTSNPN, CDR2 SVGIG (reference sequence). Trimming took off 1 base at V and 2 bases at J, with 21 bases between the two ends. The CDR3 sequence is 19 residues long. CDR3 protein: CAWSAYLPTGMAGANVLTF. As DNA, the CDR3 is TGTGCCTGGAGTGCTTATCTACCGACAGGCATGGCTGGGGCCAACGTCCTGACTTTC.

This chain links TRBV11-3 with TRBJ2-1; TRBD2 aligns across 8 bases. The CDR3 length is 18 residues. The germline gives CDR1 SGHNT, CDR2 YENEEA. V lost 1 base and J lost 1; bases outside the gene matches: 9. The CDR3 loop is CASSLVGTSMRSYNEQFF. The DNA for the CDR3 is TGTGCCAGCAGCTTAGTCGGGACTAGTATGCGGTCCTACAATGAGCAGTTCTTC.